This TCR beta chain was found in a study of lymphopenia after photon versus proton radiotherapy (dated by TCRdb to between 2017 and 2020). For the study in its entirety: In patients with gastrointestinal tumors who developed high-grade lymphopenia, the study compared the immunological effects of photon radiation therapy with those of proton radiation therapy. The cohort included around 22 patients with gastrointestinal tumors who developed lymphopenia after receiving either photon or proton therapy. The study aimed to characterize how the two radiation modalities differ in their impact on the immune system. Results the study describes overall, beyond this receptor: The authors looked at the survival association only in patients who died, and they framed better survival with proton therapy as a possibility rather than a demonstrated result. After the lymphocyte count nadir, photon-treated repertoires showed oligoclonal expansion, especially of CD8+ Temra cells, which drove the drop in diversity. Proton-treated patients stayed relatively stable during treatment, while photon-treated patients lost naive T cells and TCR diversity and gained effector/memory populations. Across the cohort, an inverse correlation was found between a larger post-nadir drop in TCR diversity and overall survival time among patients who died.

The library was prepared using the immunoSEQ multiplex PCR assay. T cell repertoires were profiled by deep sequencing of rearranged TCR beta loci, alongside multiparametric flow cytometry. TCRdb took over this immuneACCESS table, retaining in-frame rearrangements with V and J assigned. Such tables are incomplete; in checked studies, under half of the missing clones stem from an unresolved V gene, and the remainder is unexplained. The table for this sample lists over 35,000 clones; 86% of them were counted only once. Jointly, the top ten make up about a tenth of the sample. In regard to this clone: Its cognate antigen has yet to be identified. Base qualities were left out, and no much larger clone turns up one base away.

CDR1 and CDR2 were assigned from the germline V gene as SGHTA and FQGNSA. The CDR3 goes from the cysteine to the phenylalanine over 16 residues. Only the CDR3 DNA is retained, 48 bases long and in frame from the first base. V is cut by 5 bases and J by 4 bases, and the space between the germline ends is 20 bases. The rearrangement joined TRBV7-2 to TRBJ2-5; D gene: possibly TRBD2, on 6 matching bases. The source was peripheral blood, collected from a patient treated with proton-based radiotherapy. The clonotype originates from a woman between 65 and 79 years old with pancreatic cancer. Some clones in this sample may be carry-over from other donors' samples. The DNA reads TGTGCCAGCAGCCGAATGGGCGGGACGGTACGAGAGACCCAGTACTTC. It translates to CASSRMGGTVRETQYF. The variable domain in full, with residues beyond the CDR3 obtained from the reference TRBV7-2 and TRBJ2-5 genes, is GAGVSQSPSNKVTEKGKDVELRCDPISGHTALYWYRQSLGQGLEFLIYFQGNSAPDKSGLPSDRFSAERTGGSVSTLTIQRTQQEDSAVYLCASSRMGGTVRETQYFGPGTRLLVL.